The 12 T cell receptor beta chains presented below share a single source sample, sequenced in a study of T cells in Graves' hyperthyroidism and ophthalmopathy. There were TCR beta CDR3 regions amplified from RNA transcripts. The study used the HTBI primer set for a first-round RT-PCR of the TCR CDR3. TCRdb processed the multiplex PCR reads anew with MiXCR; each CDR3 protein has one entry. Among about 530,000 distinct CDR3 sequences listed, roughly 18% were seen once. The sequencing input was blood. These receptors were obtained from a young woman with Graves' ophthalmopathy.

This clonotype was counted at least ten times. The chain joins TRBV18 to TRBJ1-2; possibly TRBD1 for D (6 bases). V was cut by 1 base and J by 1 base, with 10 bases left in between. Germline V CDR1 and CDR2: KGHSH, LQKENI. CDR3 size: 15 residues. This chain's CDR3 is CASSPRGDNNYGYTF. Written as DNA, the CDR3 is TGTGCCAGCTCACCACGGGGGGACAATAACTATGGCTACACCTTC.

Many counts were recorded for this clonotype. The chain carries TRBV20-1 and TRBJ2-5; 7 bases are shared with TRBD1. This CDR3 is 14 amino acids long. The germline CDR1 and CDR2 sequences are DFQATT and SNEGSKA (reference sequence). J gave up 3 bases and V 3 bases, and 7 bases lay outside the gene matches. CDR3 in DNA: TGCAGTGCTAGCAACAGGGACAGAGAAGAGACCCAGTACTTC. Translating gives CSASNRDREETQYF.

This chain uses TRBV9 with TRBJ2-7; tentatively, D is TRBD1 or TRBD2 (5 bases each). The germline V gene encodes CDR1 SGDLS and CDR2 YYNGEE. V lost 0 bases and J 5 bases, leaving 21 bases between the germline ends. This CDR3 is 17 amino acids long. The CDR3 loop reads CASSVGGNIQSTDEQYF. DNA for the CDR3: TGTGCCAGCAGCGTAGGGGGGAATATCCAGTCTACGGACGAGCAGTACTTC.

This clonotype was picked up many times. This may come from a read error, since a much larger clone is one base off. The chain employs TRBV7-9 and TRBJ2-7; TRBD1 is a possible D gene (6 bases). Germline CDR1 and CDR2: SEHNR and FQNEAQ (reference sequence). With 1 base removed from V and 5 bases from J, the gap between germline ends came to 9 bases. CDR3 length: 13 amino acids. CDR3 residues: CASSLDRDHEQYF. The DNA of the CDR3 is TGTGCCAGCAGCTTAGACAGGGACCACGAGCAGTACTTC. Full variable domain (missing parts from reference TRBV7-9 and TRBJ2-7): DTGVSQNPRHKITKRGQNVTFRCDPISEHNRLYWYRQTLGQGPEFLTYFQNEAQLEKSRLLSDRFSAERPKGSFSTLEIQRTEQGDSAMYLCASSLDRDHEQYFGPGTRLTVT.

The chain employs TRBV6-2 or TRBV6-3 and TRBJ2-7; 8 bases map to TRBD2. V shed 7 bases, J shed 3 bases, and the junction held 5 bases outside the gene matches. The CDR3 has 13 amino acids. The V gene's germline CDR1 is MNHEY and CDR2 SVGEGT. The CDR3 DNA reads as TGTGCCAGCAACCCCGGGACTAGCTACGAGCAGTACTTC. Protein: CASNPGTSYEQYF.

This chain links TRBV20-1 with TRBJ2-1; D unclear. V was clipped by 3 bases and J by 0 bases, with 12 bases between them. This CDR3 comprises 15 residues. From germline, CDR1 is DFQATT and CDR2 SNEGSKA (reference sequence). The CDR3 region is CSASGEHRSYNEQFF. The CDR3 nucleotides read TGCAGTGCTAGTGGGGAACACCGCTCCTACAATGAGCAGTTCTTC.

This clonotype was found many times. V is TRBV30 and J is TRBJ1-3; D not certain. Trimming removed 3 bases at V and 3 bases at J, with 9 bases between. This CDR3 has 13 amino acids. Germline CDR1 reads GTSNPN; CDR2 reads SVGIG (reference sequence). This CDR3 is CAWREGGGNTIYF. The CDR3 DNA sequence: TGTGCCTGGAGGGAGGGTGGTGGAAACACCATATATTTT. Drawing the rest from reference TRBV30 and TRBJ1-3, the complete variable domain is SQTIHQWPATLVQPVGSPLSLECTVEGTSNPNLYWYRQAAGRGLQLLFYSVGIGQISSEVPQNLSASRPQDRQFILSSKKLLLSDSGFYLCAWREGGGNTIYFGEGSWLTVV.

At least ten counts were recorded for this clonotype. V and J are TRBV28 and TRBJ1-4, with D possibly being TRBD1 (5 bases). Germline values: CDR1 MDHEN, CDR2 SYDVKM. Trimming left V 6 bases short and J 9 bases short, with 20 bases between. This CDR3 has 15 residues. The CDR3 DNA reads TGTGCCAGCAGCAGCTCGGGGGATTATGGGCAAAAACTGTTTTTT. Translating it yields CASSSSGDYGQKLFF. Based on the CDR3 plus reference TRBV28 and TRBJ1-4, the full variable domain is DVKVTQSSRYLVKRTGEKVFLECVQDMDHENMFWYRQDPGLGLRLIYFSYDVKMKEKGDIPEGYSVSREKKERFSLILESASTNQTSMYLCASSSSGDYGQKLFFGSGTQLSVL.

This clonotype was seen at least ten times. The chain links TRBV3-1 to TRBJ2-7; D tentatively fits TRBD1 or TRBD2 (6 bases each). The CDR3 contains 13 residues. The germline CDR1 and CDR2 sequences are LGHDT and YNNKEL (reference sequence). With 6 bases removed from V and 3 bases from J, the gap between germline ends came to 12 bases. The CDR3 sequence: CASSLGGGYEQYF. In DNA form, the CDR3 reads TGTGCCAGCAGTTTAGGGGGAGGCTACGAGCAGTACTTC.

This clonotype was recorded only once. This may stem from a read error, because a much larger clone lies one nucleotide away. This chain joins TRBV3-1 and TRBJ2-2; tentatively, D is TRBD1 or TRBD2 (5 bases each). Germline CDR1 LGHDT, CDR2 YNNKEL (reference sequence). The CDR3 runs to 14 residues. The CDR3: CASSQAGNTGELLF. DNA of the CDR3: TGTGCCAGCAGCCAAGCAGGGAACACCGGGGAGCTGCTTTTT.

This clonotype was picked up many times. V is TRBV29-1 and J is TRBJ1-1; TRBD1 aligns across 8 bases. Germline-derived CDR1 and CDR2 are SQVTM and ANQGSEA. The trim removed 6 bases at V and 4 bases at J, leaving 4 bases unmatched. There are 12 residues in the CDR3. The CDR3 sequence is CSVPGQGTEAFF. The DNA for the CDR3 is TGCAGCGTCCCCGGACAGGGCACTGAAGCTTTCTTT.

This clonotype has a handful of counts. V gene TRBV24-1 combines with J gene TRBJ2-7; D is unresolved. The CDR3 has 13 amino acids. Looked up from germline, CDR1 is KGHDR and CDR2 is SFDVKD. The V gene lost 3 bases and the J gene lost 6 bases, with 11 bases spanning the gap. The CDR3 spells CATSDSIGGEQYF. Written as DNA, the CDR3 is TGTGCCACCAGTGATAGTATCGGCGGCGAGCAGTACTTC.